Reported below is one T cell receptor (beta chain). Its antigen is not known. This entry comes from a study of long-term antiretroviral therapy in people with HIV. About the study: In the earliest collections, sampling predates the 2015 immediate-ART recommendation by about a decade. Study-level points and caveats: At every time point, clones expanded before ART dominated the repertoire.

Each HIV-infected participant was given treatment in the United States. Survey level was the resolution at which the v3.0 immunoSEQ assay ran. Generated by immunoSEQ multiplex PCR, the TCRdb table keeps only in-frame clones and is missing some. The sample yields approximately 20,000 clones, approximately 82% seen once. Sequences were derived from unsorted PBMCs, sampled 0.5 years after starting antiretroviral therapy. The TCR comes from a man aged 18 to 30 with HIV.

CDR3 in amino acids: CASSEGQGDNQPQHF. The CDR3 DNA follows: TGTGCCAGCAGTGAGGGACAGGGGGACAATCAGCCCCAGCATTTT. The V call is TRBV6-1, the J call TRBJ1-5; TRBD1 aligns across 11 bases. The germline V gene encodes CDR1 MNHNS and CDR2 SASEGT. The CDR3 runs to 15 residues. The V segment lost 3 bases and the J segment 3 bases; nucleotides outside the gene matches: 1.